The rows below give T cell receptor beta chains drawn from one sample of a study of sequential checkpoint blockade in melanoma. Clones were sequenced by immunoSEQ multiplex PCR, and TCRdb holds only the in-frame ones, with some missing. The sample records about 30,000 clones, about 72% being singletons. This sample comprised CD8+ T cells sorted from blood (inferred from file names), obtained from a patient given nivolumab and ipilimumab in sequence. Receptor source: a human donor with melanoma. Both conserved end residues are part of each CDR3. Each record gives: CDR3 DNA, CDR3 protein, CDR3 length, clone size, J gene, V gene, D gene. The D gene is left open where the match is weak. Not every row has a clone size; where given, it reads once, few, many or a size class.

CDR3 DNA: TGTGCCAGCAGGGGTCAGGGGAACACTGAAGCTTTCTTT
CDR3 protein: CASRGQGNTEAFF
CDR3 length: 13
clone size: .
J gene: TRBJ1-1
V gene: TRBV9
D gene: .

CDR3 DNA: TGTGCCAGCAGCTTCGGGACAGGGGCCTACGAGCAGTACTTC
CDR3 protein: CASSFGTGAYEQYF
CDR3 length: 14
clone size: .
J gene: TRBJ2-7
V gene: TRBV7-3
D gene: TRBD1

CDR3 DNA: TGTGCCAGCAGAAACCCCCCCCGATACTCCTCCCCCGCAGATACGCAGTATTTT
CDR3 protein: CASRNPPRYSSPADTQYF
CDR3 length: 18
clone size: .
J gene: TRBJ2-3
V gene: TRBV28
D gene: .

CDR3 DNA: TGTGCCAGCAGCCTCGGACTAGCGGGGCAAGAGACCCAGTACTTC
CDR3 protein: CASSLGLAGQETQYF
CDR3 length: 15
clone size: .
J gene: TRBJ2-5
V gene: TRBV6-6
D gene: TRBD2

CDR3 DNA: TGTGCCAGCAGCGCCCGACGGGACAGTACCCAAGAGACCCAGTACTTC
CDR3 protein: CASSARRDSTQETQYF
CDR3 length: 16
clone size: medium-sized
J gene: TRBJ2-5
V gene: TRBV9
D gene: TRBD1

CDR3 DNA: TGTGCCAGCAGCGTGACAGGTTGGCAAGAGACCCAGTACTTC
CDR3 protein: CASSVTGWQETQYF
CDR3 length: 14
clone size: once
J gene: TRBJ2-5
V gene: TRBV9
D gene: .

CDR3 DNA: TGTGCCAGCAGCTCGGCACAGAGAAACTATGGCTACACCTTC
CDR3 protein: CASSSAQRNYGYTF
CDR3 length: 14
clone size: .
J gene: TRBJ1-2
V gene: TRBV7-9
D gene: .

CDR3 DNA: TGTGCCAGCAGCGTAGTTCCCACGCGCGAGCAGTACTTC
CDR3 protein: CASSVVPTREQYF
CDR3 length: 13
clone size: .
J gene: TRBJ2-7
V gene: TRBV9
D gene: .

CDR3 DNA: TGTGCCAGCCAGTCCAACTACGAGCAGTACTTC
CDR3 protein: CASQSNYEQYF
CDR3 length: 11
clone size: .
J gene: TRBJ2-7
V gene: TRBV7-9
D gene: .

CDR3 DNA: TGTGCCAGCAGCTTAATTAGCGTAGATACGCAGTATTTT
CDR3 protein: CASSLISVDTQYF
CDR3 length: 13
clone size: .
J gene: TRBJ2-3
V gene: TRBV11-2
D gene: .

CDR3 DNA: TGTGCCAGCAGTTTATTAGCCACAGATACGCAGTATTTT
CDR3 protein: CASSLLATDTQYF
CDR3 length: 13
clone size: .
J gene: TRBJ2-3
V gene: TRBV27
D gene: .

CDR3 DNA: TGCGCCAGCAGCCAAATGGGGGCTTATGGGGCCAACGTCCTGACTTTC
CDR3 protein: CASSQMGAYGANVLTF
CDR3 length: 16
clone size: .
J gene: TRBJ2-6
V gene: TRBV4-3
D gene: .

CDR3 DNA: TGTGCCAGCAGTTTACGAGGGAACAATCAGCCCCAGCATTTT
CDR3 protein: CASSLRGNNQPQHF
CDR3 length: 14
clone size: .
J gene: TRBJ1-5
V gene: TRBV27
D gene: .

CDR3 DNA: TGTGCCAGCAGCACTCCGACAGGGTGGAGGGATAACAATCAGCCCCAGCATTTT
CDR3 protein: CASSTPTGWRDNNQPQHF
CDR3 length: 18
clone size: few
J gene: TRBJ1-5
V gene: TRBV5-6
D gene: TRBD1

CDR3 DNA: TGTGCCAGCAGTGGGGACAGTCGAGGCTCAAGAGAAAAACTGTTTTTT
CDR3 protein: CASSGDSRGSREKLFF
CDR3 length: 16
clone size: .
J gene: TRBJ1-4
V gene: TRBV2
D gene: TRBD1

CDR3 DNA: TGTGCCAGTAACCAACTAGCGGGGGGGCGAGATACGCAGTATTTT
CDR3 protein: CASNQLAGGRDTQYF
CDR3 length: 15
clone size: .
J gene: TRBJ2-3
V gene: TRBV19
D gene: TRBD2

CDR3 DNA: TGTGCCAGCAGCTTAGCGCCAGCGGGGAGCTACGAGCAGTACTTC
CDR3 protein: CASSLAPAGSYEQYF
CDR3 length: 15
clone size: few
J gene: TRBJ2-7
V gene: TRBV7-6
D gene: TRBD2

CDR3 DNA: TGTGCCAGCAGCTCGACAGGGGGCAATGAGCAGTTCTTC
CDR3 protein: CASSSTGGNEQFF
CDR3 length: 13
clone size: .
J gene: TRBJ2-1
V gene: TRBV7-6
D gene: TRBD1

CDR3 DNA: TGTGCCAGCAGCCTGAACAGGGTTGAGCAGTTCTTC
CDR3 protein: CASSLNRVEQFF
CDR3 length: 12
clone size: few
J gene: TRBJ2-1
V gene: TRBV4-2
D gene: .

CDR3 DNA: TGTGCCAGCAGCCCTTTTTCGGGACAGCCGAACACCGGGGAGCTGTTTTTT
CDR3 protein: CASSPFSGQPNTGELFF
CDR3 length: 17
clone size: .
J gene: TRBJ2-2
V gene: TRBV4-2
D gene: TRBD1

CDR3 DNA: TGTGCCAGTTCCGGTTATGGCTACACCTTC
CDR3 protein: CASSGYGYTF
CDR3 length: 10
clone size: many
J gene: TRBJ1-2
V gene: TRBV19
D gene: .

CDR3 DNA: TGTGCCAGCAGCTTAGTAGGGACAGGGAAGTCCGAGCAGTACTTC
CDR3 protein: CASSLVGTGKSEQYF
CDR3 length: 15
clone size: .
J gene: TRBJ2-7
V gene: TRBV7-9
D gene: TRBD1

CDR3 DNA: TGTGCCAGCAGCCTCGCGGGGGGGCAATACAATGAGCAGTTCTTC
CDR3 protein: CASSLAGGQYNEQFF
CDR3 length: 15
clone size: .
J gene: TRBJ2-1
V gene: TRBV7-3
D gene: TRBD2

CDR3 DNA: TGCGCCAGCAGCGTTTTGGGCTTCTCCTACGAGCAGTACTTC
CDR3 protein: CASSVLGFSYEQYF
CDR3 length: 14
clone size: .
J gene: TRBJ2-7
V gene: TRBV5-1
D gene: .

CDR3 DNA: TGTGCCTGGAGCCCCGACAGCCCCTACGAGCAGTACTTC
CDR3 protein: CAWSPDSPYEQYF
CDR3 length: 13
clone size: .
J gene: TRBJ2-7
V gene: TRBV30
D gene: .

CDR3 DNA: TGTGCCATCAGTGATAGGAGAGCAAGCTCCTACAATGAGCAGTTCTTC
CDR3 protein: CAISDRRASSYNEQFF
CDR3 length: 16
clone size: medium-sized
J gene: TRBJ2-1
V gene: TRBV10-3
D gene: .

CDR3 DNA: TGTGCCAGCAGTTACGGCCTTAGGGGTTCGCCCCTCCACTTT
CDR3 protein: CASSYGLRGSPLHF
CDR3 length: 14
clone size: .
J gene: TRBJ1-6
V gene: TRBV6-5
D gene: .

CDR3 DNA: TGTGCTGCAGGACTCTATGGCTACACCTTC
CDR3 protein: CAAGLYGYTF
CDR3 length: 10
clone size: .
J gene: TRBJ1-2
V gene: TRBV19
D gene: .

CDR3 DNA: TGTGCCAGCAGCGTACCGGGGGGGGTTGACACCGGGGAGCTGTTTTTT
CDR3 protein: CASSVPGGVDTGELFF
CDR3 length: 16
clone size: few
J gene: TRBJ2-2
V gene: TRBV9
D gene: TRBD2

CDR3 DNA: TGTGCCAGCAGCATCGGGACAGGGAATGAGCAGTTCTTC
CDR3 protein: CASSIGTGNEQFF
CDR3 length: 13
clone size: .
J gene: TRBJ2-1
V gene: TRBV5-6
D gene: TRBD1

CDR3 DNA: TGTGCCAGCAGCGTATCCCCTAGCCCCGAGCAGTACTTC
CDR3 protein: CASSVSPSPEQYF
CDR3 length: 13
clone size: .
J gene: TRBJ2-7
V gene: TRBV9
D gene: .

CDR3 DNA: TGTGCCAGCTCACCAATCGGGGACTCTGGGGCCAACGTCCTGACTTTC
CDR3 protein: CASSPIGDSGANVLTF
CDR3 length: 16
clone size: .
J gene: TRBJ2-6
V gene: TRBV18
D gene: .

CDR3 DNA: TGTGCCAGCAGTTTCTACGGGACAGCTTATCAGCCCCAGCATTTT
CDR3 protein: CASSFYGTAYQPQHF
CDR3 length: 15
clone size: .
J gene: TRBJ1-5
V gene: TRBV28
D gene: TRBD1

CDR3 DNA: TGTGCCAGCAGCCGGACTAGCATCGAGACCCAGTACTTC
CDR3 protein: CASSRTSIETQYF
CDR3 length: 13
clone size: once
J gene: TRBJ2-5
V gene: TRBV7-6
D gene: TRBD2

CDR3 DNA: TGTGCCAGCAGGCCAGGTGTTGGCAATCAGCCCCAGCATTTT
CDR3 protein: CASRPGVGNQPQHF
CDR3 length: 14
clone size: .
J gene: TRBJ1-5
V gene: TRBV5-5
D gene: .

CDR3 DNA: TGCAGCGTTGAGATCACAGGGGGAGCGGATGAAAAACTGTTTTTT
CDR3 protein: CSVEITGGADEKLFF
CDR3 length: 15
clone size: .
J gene: TRBJ1-4
V gene: TRBV29-1
D gene: TRBD1

CDR3 DNA: TGCGCCAACCGGGACACCCATTCACCCCTCCACTTT
CDR3 protein: CANRDTHSPLHF
CDR3 length: 12
clone size: .
J gene: TRBJ1-6
V gene: TRBV10-1
D gene: .

CDR3 DNA: TGTGCCAGTCTCCCGGGTAGGGGCGCTGGGGCCAACGTCCTGACTTTC
CDR3 protein: CASLPGRGAGANVLTF
CDR3 length: 16
clone size: few
J gene: TRBJ2-6
V gene: TRBV19
D gene: .

CDR3 DNA: TGTGCCAGCAGCCGGGACAGGGGCCGTCCTTACGAGCAGTACTTC
CDR3 protein: CASSRDRGRPYEQYF
CDR3 length: 15
clone size: once
J gene: TRBJ2-7
V gene: TRBV28
D gene: TRBD1

CDR3 DNA: TGTGCCAGCAGCGTTGGAGGAGGGAATGAAAAACTGTTTTTT
CDR3 protein: CASSVGGGNEKLFF
CDR3 length: 14
clone size: .
J gene: TRBJ1-4
V gene: TRBV9
D gene: .

CDR3 DNA: TGTGCCAGCAGTGAAGAATCCTCCCGGGGTAACGAAAAACTGTTTTTT
CDR3 protein: CASSEESSRGNEKLFF
CDR3 length: 16
clone size: .
J gene: TRBJ1-4
V gene: TRBV6-1
D gene: .

CDR3 DNA: TGCGCCAGCAGCCAAGGAATCGGGTCCCTCGGGTCCCTCCACTTT
CDR3 protein: CASSQGIGSLGSLHF
CDR3 length: 15
clone size: .
J gene: TRBJ1-6
V gene: TRBV4-1
D gene: .

CDR3 DNA: TGTGCCAGCAGCGTAGGACAGCGGGAGCGGACCCTCCACTTT
CDR3 protein: CASSVGQRERTLHF
CDR3 length: 14
clone size: .
J gene: TRBJ1-6
V gene: TRBV9
D gene: .

CDR3 DNA: TGCGCCAGCAGCCAACTCCATGTGGGCGGGGATGAAAAACTGTTTTTT
CDR3 protein: CASSQLHVGGDEKLFF
CDR3 length: 16
clone size: few
J gene: TRBJ1-4
V gene: TRBV4-1
D gene: .